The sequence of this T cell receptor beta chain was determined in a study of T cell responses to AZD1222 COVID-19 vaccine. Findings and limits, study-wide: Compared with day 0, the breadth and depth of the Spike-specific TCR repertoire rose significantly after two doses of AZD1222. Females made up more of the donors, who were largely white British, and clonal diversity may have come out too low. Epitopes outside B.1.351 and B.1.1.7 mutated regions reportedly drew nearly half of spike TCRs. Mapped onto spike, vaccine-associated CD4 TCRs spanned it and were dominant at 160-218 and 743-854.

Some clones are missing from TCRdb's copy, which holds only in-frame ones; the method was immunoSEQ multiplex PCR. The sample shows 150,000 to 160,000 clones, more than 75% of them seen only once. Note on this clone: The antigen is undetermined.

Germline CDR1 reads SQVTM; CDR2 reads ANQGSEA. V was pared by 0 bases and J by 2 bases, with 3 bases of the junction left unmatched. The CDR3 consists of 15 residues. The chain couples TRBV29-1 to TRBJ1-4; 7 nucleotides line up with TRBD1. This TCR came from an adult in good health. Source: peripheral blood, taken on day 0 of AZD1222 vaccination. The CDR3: CSVEDPGQTNEKLFF. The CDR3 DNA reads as TGCAGCGTTGAAGATCCGGGACAGACTAATGAAAAACTGTTTTTT. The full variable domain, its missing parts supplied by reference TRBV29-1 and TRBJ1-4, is SAVISQKPSRDICQRGTSLTIQCQVDSQVTMMFWYRQQPGQSLTLIATANQGSEATYESGFVIDKFPISRPNLTFSTLTVSNMSPEDSSIYLCSVEDPGQTNEKLFFGSGTQLSVL.